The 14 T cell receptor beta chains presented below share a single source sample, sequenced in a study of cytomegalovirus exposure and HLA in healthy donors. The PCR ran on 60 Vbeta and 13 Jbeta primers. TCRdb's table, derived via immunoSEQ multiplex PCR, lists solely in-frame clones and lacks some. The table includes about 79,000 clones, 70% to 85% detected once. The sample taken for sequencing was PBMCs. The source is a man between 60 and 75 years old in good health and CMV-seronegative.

CDR3 DNA: TGCAGTGCTAGAGATGGCAGTGAAGCTTTCTTT. Residues: CSARDGSEAFF. The chain recombines TRBV20-1 with TRBJ1-1; no clear D. The V end lost 0 bases, the J end lost 7 bases, and 6 bases lay between the germline ends. Looked up from germline, CDR1 is DFQATT and CDR2 is SNEGSKA (reference sequence). The CDR3 covers 11 residues.

CDR3 region: CASRRTSGVGDTQYF. The DNA for the CDR3 is TGTGCCAGCAGGCGGACTAGCGGGGTTGGAGATACGCAGTATTTT. The chain employs TRBV6-1 and TRBJ2-3; 12 nucleotides align to TRBD2. Germline trimming cut 6 bases from V and 5 bases from J; bases unmatched to any gene: 6. CDR1 is MNHNS, CDR2 SASEGT, per germline. There are 15 residues in the CDR3.

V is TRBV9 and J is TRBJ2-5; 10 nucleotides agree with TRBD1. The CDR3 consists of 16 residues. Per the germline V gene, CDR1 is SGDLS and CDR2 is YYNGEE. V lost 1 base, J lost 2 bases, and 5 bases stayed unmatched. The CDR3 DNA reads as TGTGCCAGCAGCGTATCCCCGGACAGGGGGCAAGAGACCCAGTACTTC. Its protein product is CASSVSPDRGQETQYF.

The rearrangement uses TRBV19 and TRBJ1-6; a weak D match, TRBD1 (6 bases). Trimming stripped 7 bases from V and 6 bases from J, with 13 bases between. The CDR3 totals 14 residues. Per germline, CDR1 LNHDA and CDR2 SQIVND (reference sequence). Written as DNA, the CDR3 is TGTGCCAGTACCAAAACGGACAGTAATTCACCCCTCCACTTT. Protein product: CASTKTDSNSPLHF.

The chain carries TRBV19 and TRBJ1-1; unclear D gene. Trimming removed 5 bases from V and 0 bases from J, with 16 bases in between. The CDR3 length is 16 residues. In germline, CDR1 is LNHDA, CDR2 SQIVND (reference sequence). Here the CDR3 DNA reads TGTGCCAGTAGTCAACCTAGTAGATCCATGAACACTGAAGCTTTCTTT. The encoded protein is CASSQPSRSMNTEAFF.

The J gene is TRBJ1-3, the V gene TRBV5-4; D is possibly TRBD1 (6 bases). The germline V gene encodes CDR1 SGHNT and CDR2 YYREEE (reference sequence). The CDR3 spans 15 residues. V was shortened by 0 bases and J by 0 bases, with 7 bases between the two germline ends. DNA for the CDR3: TGTGCCAGCAGCTTGGCAGGGGCCTCTGGAAACACCATATATTTT. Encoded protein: CASSLAGASGNTIYF.

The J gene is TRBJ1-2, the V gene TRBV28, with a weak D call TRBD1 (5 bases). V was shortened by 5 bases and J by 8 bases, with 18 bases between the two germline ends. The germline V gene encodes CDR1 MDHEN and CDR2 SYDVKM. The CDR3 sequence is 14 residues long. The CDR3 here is CASSPRGSLSGYTF. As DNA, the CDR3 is TGTGCCAGCAGTCCCCGGGGGTCCCTCTCCGGCTACACCTTC.

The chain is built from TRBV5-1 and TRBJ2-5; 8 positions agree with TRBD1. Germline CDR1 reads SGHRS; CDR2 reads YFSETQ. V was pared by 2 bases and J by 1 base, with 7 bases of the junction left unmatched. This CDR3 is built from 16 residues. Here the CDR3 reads CASSLGQGSLQETQYF. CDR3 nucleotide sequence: TGCGCCAGCAGCTTAGGACAGGGATCCCTCCAAGAGACCCAGTACTTC.

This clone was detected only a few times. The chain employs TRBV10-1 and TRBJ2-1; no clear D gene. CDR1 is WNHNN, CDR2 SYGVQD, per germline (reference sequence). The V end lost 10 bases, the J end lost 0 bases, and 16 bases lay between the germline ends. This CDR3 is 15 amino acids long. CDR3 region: CATPPARVSYNEQFF. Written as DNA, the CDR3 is TGCGCCACCCCGCCGGCACGGGTCTCCTACAATGAGCAGTTCTTC.

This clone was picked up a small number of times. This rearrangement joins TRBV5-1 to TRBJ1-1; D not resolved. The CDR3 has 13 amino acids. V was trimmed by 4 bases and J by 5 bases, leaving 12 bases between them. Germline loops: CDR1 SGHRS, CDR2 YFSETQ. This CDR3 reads CASSLGLGTEAFF. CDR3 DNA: TGCGCCAGCAGCCTTGGACTGGGGACTGAAGCTTTCTTT.

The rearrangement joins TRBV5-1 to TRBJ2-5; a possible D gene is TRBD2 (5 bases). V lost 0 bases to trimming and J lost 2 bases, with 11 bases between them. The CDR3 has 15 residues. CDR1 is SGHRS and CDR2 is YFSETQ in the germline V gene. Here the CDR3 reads CASSLASGGQETQYF. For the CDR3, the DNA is TGCGCCAGCAGCTTGGCCTCGGGCGGGCAAGAGACCCAGTACTTC. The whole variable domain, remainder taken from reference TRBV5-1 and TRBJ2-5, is KAGVTQTPRYLIKTRGQQVTLSCSPISGHRSVSWYQQTPGQGLQFLFEYFSETQRNKGNFPGRFSGRQFSNSRSEMNVSTLELGDSALYLCASSLASGGQETQYFGPGTRLLVL.

CDR3 DNA: TGCGCCAGCAGCTTGGTGCCGGGAGGGGCCCAAGAGACCCAGTACTTC. Protein sequence: CASSLVPGGAQETQYF. This chain joins TRBV5-1 and TRBJ2-5, with 8 bases aligning to TRBD2. Germline loops: CDR1 SGHRS, CDR2 YFSETQ. J gave up 1 base and V 0 bases, and 5 bases lay outside the gene matches. The CDR3 has 16 amino acids.

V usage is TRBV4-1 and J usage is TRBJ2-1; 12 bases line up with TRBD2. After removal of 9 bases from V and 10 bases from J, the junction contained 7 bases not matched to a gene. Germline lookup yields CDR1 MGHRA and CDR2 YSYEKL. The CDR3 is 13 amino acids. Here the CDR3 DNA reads TGCGCCAGTAGACTAGCGGGAGATTACGAGCAGTTCTTC. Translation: CASRLAGDYEQFF.

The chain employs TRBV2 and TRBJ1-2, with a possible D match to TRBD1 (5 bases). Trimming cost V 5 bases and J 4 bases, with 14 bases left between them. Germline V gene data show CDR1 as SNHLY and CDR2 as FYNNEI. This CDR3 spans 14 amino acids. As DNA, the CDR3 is TGTGCCAGCAGTAAAGACAGAAATACCTATGGCTACACCTTC. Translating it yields CASSKDRNTYGYTF.